These 16 T cell receptor beta chains came from one sample sequenced in a study of T cell changes during pregnancy in multiple sclerosis. The table came from immunoSEQ multiplex PCR; TCRdb's copy has only in-frame clones and leaves some out. The data contain roughly 64,000 clones, roughly 92% of them singletons. The material sequenced was peripheral blood, taken in the second trimester of pregnancy. These receptors were taken from a female donor with multiple sclerosis, enrolled in a pregnancy study.

The chain combines TRBV6-5 with TRBJ1-2, with D unclear. Germline-derived CDR1 and CDR2 are MNHEY and SVGAGI. With 2 bases removed from V and 0 bases from J, the gap between germline ends came to 10 bases. The CDR3 contains 15 residues. Here the CDR3 reads CASSYTGEANYGYTF. In DNA form, the CDR3 reads TGTGCCAGCAGTTACACCGGGGAAGCTAACTATGGCTACACCTTC.

The chain joins TRBV27 to TRBJ2-5; 8 nucleotides agree with TRBD1. Trimming removed 6 bases from V and 6 bases from J; junction bases left unmatched: 24. The CDR3 spans 19 residues. In germline, CDR1 is MNHEY, CDR2 SMNVEV (reference sequence). CDR3 DNA sequence: TGTGCCAGCAGCCCTTTCGCCCCTATCCGGGACAGGCCCTTCAAGACCCAGTACTTC. Amino acids: CASSPFAPIRDRPFKTQYF.

The V and J genes are TRBV21-1 and TRBJ1-5; TRBD1 was called by the table and not checked on the DNA. TRBV21-1 is a recognized pseudogene. The CDR3 covers 18 residues. CDR3 sequence: CASTRKGTGSLRNQPQHF. The CDR3 DNA follows: TGTGCCAGCACCCGCAAAGGGACAGGGAGCCTCCGCAATCAGCCCCAGCATTTT.

A remark on this clone: The same CDR3 also results from other DNA sequences found in this sample. This rearrangement joins TRBV29-1 to TRBJ1-2; maybe TRBD1 (5 bases). The CDR3 has 12 amino acids. Germline CDR1 SQVTM, CDR2 ANQGSEA. With 5 bases removed from V and 5 bases from J, the gap between germline ends came to 12 bases. The CDR3 bases are TGCAGCGTTACACCGGGACTTTATGGCTACACCTTC. Encoded protein: CSVTPGLYGYTF.

The rearrangement links TRBV6-5 to TRBJ1-5; 11 positions match TRBD1. The CDR3 contains 16 residues. Per germline, CDR1 MNHEY and CDR2 SVGAGI. Losses at the gene ends were 0 bases for V and 5 bases for J; bases not matched to a gene: 3. CDR3 DNA: TGTGCCAGCAGTTACTCGTGGACAGGGGGCCATCAGCCCCAGCATTTT. It codes for CASSYSWTGGHQPQHF.

The J gene is TRBJ1-5, the V gene TRBV7-8, with D possibly TRBD1 on 6 matching bases. This CDR3 has 19 amino acids. Germline-derived CDR1 and CDR2 are SGHVS and FQNEAQ. V was trimmed by 5 bases and J by 0 bases, leaving 23 bases between them. The CDR3 sequence: CASSPESTGTRYSNQPQHF. The CDR3 bases are TGTGCCAGCAGCCCCGAGAGTACCGGGACACGGTATAGCAATCAGCCCCAGCATTTT.

V usage is TRBV5-1 and J usage is TRBJ2-7; a possible D gene is TRBD1 (5 bases). The CDR3 is 14 residues long. The ends were cut back, 4 bases at V and 0 bases at J, with 11 bases in the middle. Per the germline V gene, CDR1 is SGHRS and CDR2 is YFSETQ. For the CDR3, the DNA is TGCGCCAGCAGCCCTACAGGCAGCTCCTACGAGCAGTACTTC. The encoded protein is CASSPTGSSYEQYF.

In DNA, the CDR3 is TGTGCCAGCAGTAGCGACAGGGTCGGCAATCAGCCCCAGCATTTT. Translating gives CASSSDRVGNQPQHF. The V call is TRBV28, the J call TRBJ1-5; 7 positions agree with TRBD1. The CDR3 length is 15 residues. CDR1 is MDHEN and CDR2 is SYDVKM in the germline V gene. V was pared by 5 bases and J by 2 bases, with 6 bases of the junction left unmatched.

The V gene is TRBV19, the J gene TRBJ2-7, with 10 nucleotides matching TRBD1. The CDR3 is 13 residues long. Germline V gives CDR1 LNHDA, CDR2 SQIVND (reference sequence). V shed 9 bases, J shed 3 bases, and the junction held 5 bases outside the gene matches. CDR3 sequence reads: CASTGDRGYEQYF. The DNA for the CDR3 is TGTGCCAGCACGGGGGACAGGGGCTACGAGCAGTACTTC.

The chain links TRBV6-6 to TRBJ2-7, with TRBD2 identical over 12 bases. The germline CDR1 and CDR2 sequences are MNHNY and SVGAGI (reference sequence). CDR3 length: 16 residues. The J segment lost 2 bases and the V segment lost 5 bases, leaving 7 bases of the junction unmatched. CDR3: CASSHWTSGIPYEQYF. CDR3 coding DNA: TGTGCCAGCAGTCATTGGACTAGCGGGATTCCCTACGAGCAGTACTTC.

This clone was seen a single time. The rearrangement joins TRBV21-1 to TRBJ1-1. TRBV21-1 is an annotated pseudogene. The CDR3 has 13 amino acids. CDR3 nucleotide sequence: TGTGCCAGCAGATTGGCGGGGGCCGGAGAAGCTTTCTTT. Encoded protein: CASRLAGAGEAFF.

This chain connects TRBV11-1 to TRBJ2-1, with 7 bases identical to TRBD1. Germline assignment: CDR1 SGHAT and CDR2 FQDESV (reference sequence). V dropped 1 base and J dropped 5; count of bases not matched to a gene: 2. The length of the CDR3 is 14 residues. The CDR3 DNA sequence: TGTGCCAGCAGCTTAGTTACAGGGGACAATGAGCAGTTCTTC. Translating gives CASSLVTGDNEQFF.

The chain has TRBV6-5 and TRBJ2-1; D might be TRBD2 (5 bases). CDR3 size: 12 residues. CDR1 MNHEY and CDR2 SVGAGI come from the germline V gene. The V gene lost 5 bases and the J gene lost 8 bases, with 10 bases spanning the gap. The CDR3 reads CASSKTEDEQFF. CDR3 bases: TGTGCCAGCAGTAAAACGGAGGATGAGCAGTTCTTC.

J is TRBJ2-4 and V is TRBV14; D unresolved. This CDR3 spans 14 amino acids. Trimming removed 4 bases from V and 8 bases from J, with 15 bases in between. CDR1 and CDR2 from the germline V gene are SGHDN and FVKESK. The CDR3 bases are TGTGCCAGCAGCCCTTTGGGCCCCCCCTACATTCAGTACTTC. Its protein product is CASSPLGPPYIQYF.

V gene TRBV6-5 combines with J gene TRBJ1-1, with 7 bases fitting TRBD1. CDR3 size: 16 residues. After removal of 0 bases from V and 5 bases from J, the junction contained 9 bases not matched to a gene. CDR1 is MNHEY and CDR2 is SVGAGI in the germline V gene. The CDR3 DNA reads TGTGCCAGCAGTTACTCGCGGACAGGTTCTAGGACTGAAGCTTTCTTT. It yields the protein CASSYSRTGSRTEAFF.

The gene calls are TRBV12-1 and TRBJ1-5. TRBV12-1 is reported as a pseudogene. This CDR3 comprises 15 residues. The CDR3, as DNA: TGTGCCAGCAGCTTTGCGGAGGGCCTTTTACAGCCCCAGCATTTT. Protein: CASSFAEGLLQPQHF.